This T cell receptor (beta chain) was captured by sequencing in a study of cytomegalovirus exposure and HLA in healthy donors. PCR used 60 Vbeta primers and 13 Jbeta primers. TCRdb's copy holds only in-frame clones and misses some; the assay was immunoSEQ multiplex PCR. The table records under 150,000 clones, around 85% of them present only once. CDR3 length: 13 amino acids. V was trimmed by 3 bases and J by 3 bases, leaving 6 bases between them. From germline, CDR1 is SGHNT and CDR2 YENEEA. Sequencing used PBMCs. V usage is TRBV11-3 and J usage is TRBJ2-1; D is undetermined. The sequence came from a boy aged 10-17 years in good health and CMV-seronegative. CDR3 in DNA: TGTGCCAGCAGCTTTAGCAGCTACAATGAGCAGTTCTTC. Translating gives CASSFSSYNEQFF.